This TCR beta chain was identified during a study of shared clonotypes between healthy human individuals. Only in-frame clones appear in the TCRdb table, and some are missing; sequencing was by immunoSEQ multiplex PCR. The sample shows some 2,500,000 clones, roughly 90% of them seen only once. This CDR3 region has 13 residues. Germline V gene sequence: CDR1 MDHEN, CDR2 SYDVKM. V lost 4 bases and J 5 bases, leaving 11 bases between the germline ends. This receptor was obtained from a man between 18 and 35 years old in good health. Some clones in this sample may be carry-over from other donors' samples. Source material: naive CD4+ T cells from PBMCs. As to subset: CD45RA+ positively selected. The rearrangement joins TRBV28 to TRBJ2-5; D is perhaps TRBD1 (5 bases). For the CDR3, the DNA is TGTGCCAGCAGTTCTCCAGGGCGGGAGACCCAGTACTTC. Its protein is CASSSPGRETQYF.